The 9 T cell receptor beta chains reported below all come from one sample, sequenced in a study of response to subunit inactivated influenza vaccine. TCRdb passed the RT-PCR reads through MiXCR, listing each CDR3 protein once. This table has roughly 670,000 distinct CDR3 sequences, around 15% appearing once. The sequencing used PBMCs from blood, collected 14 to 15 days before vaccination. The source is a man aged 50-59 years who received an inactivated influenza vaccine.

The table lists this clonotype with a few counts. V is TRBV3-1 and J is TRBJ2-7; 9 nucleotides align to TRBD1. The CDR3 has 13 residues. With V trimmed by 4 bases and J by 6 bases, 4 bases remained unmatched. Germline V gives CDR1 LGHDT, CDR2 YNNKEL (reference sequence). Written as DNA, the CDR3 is TGTGCCAGCAGCCCCGGGACAGGGCGCGAGCAGTACTTC. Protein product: CASSPGTGREQYF.

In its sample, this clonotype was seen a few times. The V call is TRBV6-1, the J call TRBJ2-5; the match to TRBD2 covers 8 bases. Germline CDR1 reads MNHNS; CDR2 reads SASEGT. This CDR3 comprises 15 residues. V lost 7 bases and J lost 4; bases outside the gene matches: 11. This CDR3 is CASTQLAGRGETQYF. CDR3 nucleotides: TGTGCCAGCACCCAATTAGCGGGACGGGGAGAGACCCAGTACTTC.

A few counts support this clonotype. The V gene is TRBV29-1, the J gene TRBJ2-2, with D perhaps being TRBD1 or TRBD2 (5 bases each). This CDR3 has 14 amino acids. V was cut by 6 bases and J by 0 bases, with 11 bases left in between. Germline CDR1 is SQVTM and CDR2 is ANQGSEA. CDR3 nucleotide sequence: TGCAGCGTCAGCCGGGACGCGAACACCGGGGAGCTGTTTTTT. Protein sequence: CSVSRDANTGELFF.

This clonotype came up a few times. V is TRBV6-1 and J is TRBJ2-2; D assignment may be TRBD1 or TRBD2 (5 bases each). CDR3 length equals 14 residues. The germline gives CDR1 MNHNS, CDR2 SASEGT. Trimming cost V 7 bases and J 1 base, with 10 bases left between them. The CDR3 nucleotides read TGTGCCAGCACCAAGGGGAGGAACACCGGGGAGCTGTTTTTT. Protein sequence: CASTKGRNTGELFF.

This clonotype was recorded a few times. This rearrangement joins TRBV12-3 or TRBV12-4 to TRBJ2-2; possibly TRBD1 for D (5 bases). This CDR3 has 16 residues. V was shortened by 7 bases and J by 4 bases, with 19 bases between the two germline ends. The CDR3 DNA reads TGTGCCAGCAATCTTGGGAAGGGGATAGTCACCGGGGAGCTGTTTTTT. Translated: CASNLGKGIVTGELFF.

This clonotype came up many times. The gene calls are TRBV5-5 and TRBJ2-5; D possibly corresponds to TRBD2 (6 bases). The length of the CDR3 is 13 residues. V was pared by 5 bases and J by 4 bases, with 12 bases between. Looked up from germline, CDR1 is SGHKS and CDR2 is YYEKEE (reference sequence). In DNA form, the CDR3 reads TGTGCCAGCAGTTACGCGGGGCCAGAGACCCAGTACTTC. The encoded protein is CASSYAGPETQYF.

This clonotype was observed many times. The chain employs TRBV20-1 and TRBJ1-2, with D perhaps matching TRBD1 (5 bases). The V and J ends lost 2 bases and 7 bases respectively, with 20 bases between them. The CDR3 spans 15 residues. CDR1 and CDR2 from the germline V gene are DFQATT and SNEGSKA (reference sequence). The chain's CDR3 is CSARMVQGFLGGYTF. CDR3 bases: TGCAGTGCTAGAATGGTCCAGGGCTTCCTTGGTGGCTACACCTTC.

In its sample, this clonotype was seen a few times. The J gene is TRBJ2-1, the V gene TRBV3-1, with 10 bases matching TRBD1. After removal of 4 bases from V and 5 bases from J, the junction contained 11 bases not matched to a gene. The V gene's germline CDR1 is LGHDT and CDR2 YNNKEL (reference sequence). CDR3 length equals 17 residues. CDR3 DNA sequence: TGTGCCAGCAGCCCCCGTGGGGGACAGGGGCCGAACAATGAGCAGTTCTTC. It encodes CASSPRGGQGPNNEQFF.

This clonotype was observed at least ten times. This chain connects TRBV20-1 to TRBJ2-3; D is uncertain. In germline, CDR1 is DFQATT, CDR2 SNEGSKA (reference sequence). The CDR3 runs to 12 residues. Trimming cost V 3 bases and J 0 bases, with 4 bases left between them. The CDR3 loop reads CSARTSTDTQYF. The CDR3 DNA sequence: TGCAGTGCTAGGACCAGCACAGATACGCAGTATTTT.